Listed below are T cell receptor beta chains from one sample, sequenced in a study of shared clonotypes between healthy human individuals. TCRdb's copy holds only in-frame clones and misses some; the assay was immunoSEQ multiplex PCR. The table records over 800,000 clones, around 93% of them present only once. The sample comprised naive CD8+ T cells sorted from blood. Receptors originate from a man aged 25 to 40 in good health. CDR3s include the opening cysteine and the closing phenylalanine or tryptophan. D genes are given only for firm matches. Not every row has a clone size; where given, it reads once, few, many or a size class.

CDR3 length: 15
V gene: TRBV7-3
D gene: TRBD1
J gene: TRBJ2-2
clone size: .
CDR3 DNA: TGTGCCAGCAGCTTGACAGGGGGTAACACCGGGGAGCTGTTTTTT
CDR3 protein: CASSLTGGNTGELFF

CDR3 length: 15
V gene: TRBV6-1
D gene: .
J gene: TRBJ1-2
clone size: .
CDR3 DNA: TGTGCCAGCAGTGAATTCACCGGAGGGCCATATGGCTACACCTTC
CDR3 protein: CASSEFTGGPYGYTF

CDR3 length: 13
V gene: TRBV27
D gene: TRBD2
J gene: TRBJ2-7
clone size: few
CDR3 DNA: TGTGCCAGCAGTTTTGGGGGAGGGAACGAGCAGTACTTC
CDR3 protein: CASSFGGGNEQYF

CDR3 length: 17
V gene: TRBV7-9
D gene: TRBD2
J gene: TRBJ2-2
clone size: .
CDR3 DNA: TGTGCCAGCAGCTCACCGGAGGGACTAGCGAACACCGGGGAGCTGTTTTTT
CDR3 protein: CASSSPEGLANTGELFF

CDR3 length: 11
V gene: TRBV30
D gene: .
J gene: TRBJ2-7
clone size: .
CDR3 DNA: TGTGCCTGTCACAGGGTCCACGAGCAGTACTTC
CDR3 protein: CACHRVHEQYF

CDR3 length: 14
V gene: TRBV18
D gene: .
J gene: TRBJ1-4
clone size: .
CDR3 DNA: TGTGCCAGCTCACCTCTCAGTGGTAATGAAAAACTGTTTTTT
CDR3 protein: CASSPLSGNEKLFF

CDR3 length: 10
V gene: TRBV13
D gene: .
J gene: TRBJ2-1
clone size: .
CDR3 DNA: TGTGCCAGCAGCTTAAATGAGCAGTTCTTC
CDR3 protein: CASSLNEQFF

CDR3 length: 15
V gene: TRBV4-3
D gene: .
J gene: TRBJ1-4
clone size: .
CDR3 DNA: TGCGCCAGCAGCCAAGGGGACGGGACCGGTGAAAAACTGTTTTTT
CDR3 protein: CASSQGDGTGEKLFF

CDR3 length: 13
V gene: TRBV5-4
D gene: TRBD1
J gene: TRBJ1-1
clone size: .
CDR3 DNA: TGTGCCAGCAGGACAGGGGGTTCTGCTGAAGCTTTCTTT
CDR3 protein: CASRTGGSAEAFF

CDR3 length: 13
V gene: TRBV6-5
D gene: .
J gene: TRBJ1-5
clone size: .
CDR3 DNA: TGTGCCAGCAGCGGACAGCCCAATCAGCCCCAGCATTTT
CDR3 protein: CASSGQPNQPQHF

CDR3 length: 16
V gene: TRBV6-5
D gene: TRBD2
J gene: TRBJ2-7
clone size: .
CDR3 DNA: TGTGCCAGCAGTTCGTCCGGGACTAGCGCCACCTACGAGCAGTACTTC
CDR3 protein: CASSSSGTSATYEQYF

CDR3 length: 18
V gene: TRBV2
D gene: TRBD1
J gene: TRBJ1-5
clone size: .
CDR3 DNA: TGTGCCAGCAGTCTAAGCCCCGGGACAGGGAGGTACAATCAGCCCCAGCATTTT
CDR3 protein: CASSLSPGTGRYNQPQHF

CDR3 length: 16
V gene: TRBV7-8
D gene: .
J gene: TRBJ1-2
clone size: .
CDR3 DNA: TGTGCCAGCAGCTTAGCATTGAGGGGCGGAACCTATGGCTACACCTTC
CDR3 protein: CASSLALRGGTYGYTF

CDR3 length: 14
V gene: TRBV2
D gene: TRBD2
J gene: TRBJ2-1
clone size: .
CDR3 DNA: TGTGCCAGCGACGCGGGGGGTTATCCCAATGAGCAGTTCTTC
CDR3 protein: CASDAGGYPNEQFF

CDR3 length: 13
V gene: TRBV27
D gene: TRBD2
J gene: TRBJ2-7
clone size: .
CDR3 DNA: TGTGCCAGCAACAGAGCGGGAGCCTACGAGCAGTACTTC
CDR3 protein: CASNRAGAYEQYF

CDR3 length: 17
V gene: TRBV13
D gene: .
J gene: TRBJ2-3
clone size: .
CDR3 DNA: TGTGCCAGCAGCTTAACTCAAGGCACCCCATACACAGATACGCAGTATTTT
CDR3 protein: CASSLTQGTPYTDTQYF

CDR3 length: 16
V gene: TRBV10-2
D gene: .
J gene: TRBJ2-2
clone size: .
CDR3 DNA: TGCGCCAGCAGTGAGGAAGGACTGGGTAGAACCGGGGAGCTGTTTTTT
CDR3 protein: CASSEEGLGRTGELFF

CDR3 length: 16
V gene: TRBV27
D gene: TRBD1
J gene: TRBJ2-3
clone size: .
CDR3 DNA: TGTGCCAGCAGTTTAAACCGAGGGGGCCGCTCAGATACGCAGTATTTT
CDR3 protein: CASSLNRGGRSDTQYF

CDR3 length: 14
V gene: TRBV11-2
D gene: .
J gene: TRBJ1-3
clone size: few
CDR3 DNA: TGTGCCAGCAGCTCTACCGGTACTGGAAACACCATATATTTT
CDR3 protein: CASSSTGTGNTIYF

CDR3 length: 16
V gene: TRBV7-6
D gene: .
J gene: TRBJ1-1
clone size: .
CDR3 DNA: TGTGCCAGCAGCCCTCTGGCGGGGCTCGAAAACACTGAAGCTTTCTTT
CDR3 protein: CASSPLAGLENTEAFF

CDR3 length: 13
V gene: TRBV5-5
D gene: .
J gene: TRBJ2-7
clone size: .
CDR3 DNA: TGTGCCAGCAGCTTCGGGCCAGCCTACGAGCAGTACTTC
CDR3 protein: CASSFGPAYEQYF

CDR3 length: 15
V gene: TRBV7-2
D gene: TRBD2
J gene: TRBJ2-7
clone size: .
CDR3 DNA: TGTGCCAGCAGCTCGGCACTAGCGGCAACGTACGAGCAGTACTTC
CDR3 protein: CASSSALAATYEQYF

CDR3 length: 15
V gene: TRBV4-3
D gene: .
J gene: TRBJ2-2
clone size: .
CDR3 DNA: TGCGCCAGCAGCCAAGATACAAGCTCCACCGGGGAGCTGTTTTTT
CDR3 protein: CASSQDTSSTGELFF

CDR3 length: 15
V gene: TRBV7-8
D gene: .
J gene: TRBJ1-5
clone size: .
CDR3 DNA: TGTGCCAGCAGCCCCGACGGGGTCTTCGATCAGCCCCAGCATTTT
CDR3 protein: CASSPDGVFDQPQHF

CDR3 length: 15
V gene: TRBV6-5
D gene: TRBD2
J gene: TRBJ2-3
clone size: .
CDR3 DNA: TGTGCCAGCAGGCAACTAGCGGGAGGATCCTATACGCAGTATTTT
CDR3 protein: CASRQLAGGSYTQYF

CDR3 length: 15
V gene: TRBV7-3
D gene: TRBD2
J gene: TRBJ2-1
clone size: .
CDR3 DNA: TGTGCCAGCAGCCCCCGAGGGCGGGGGAACAATGAGCAGTTCTTC
CDR3 protein: CASSPRGRGNNEQFF

CDR3 length: 16
V gene: TRBV27
D gene: TRBD1
J gene: TRBJ2-3
clone size: .
CDR3 DNA: TGTGCCAGCAGTGCCCGGGACAGGGGTAGCACAGATACGCAGTATTTT
CDR3 protein: CASSARDRGSTDTQYF

CDR3 length: 15
V gene: TRBV11-2
D gene: .
J gene: TRBJ2-7
clone size: .
CDR3 DNA: TGTGCCAGCAGCGCTCGACAGGAAAGACTCTACGAGCAGTACTTC
CDR3 protein: CASSARQERLYEQYF

CDR3 length: 15
V gene: TRBV7-9
D gene: .
J gene: TRBJ2-7
clone size: .
CDR3 DNA: TGTGCCAGCAGCCTCCCGACTAGTGTATCCTACGAGCAGTACTTC
CDR3 protein: CASSLPTSVSYEQYF